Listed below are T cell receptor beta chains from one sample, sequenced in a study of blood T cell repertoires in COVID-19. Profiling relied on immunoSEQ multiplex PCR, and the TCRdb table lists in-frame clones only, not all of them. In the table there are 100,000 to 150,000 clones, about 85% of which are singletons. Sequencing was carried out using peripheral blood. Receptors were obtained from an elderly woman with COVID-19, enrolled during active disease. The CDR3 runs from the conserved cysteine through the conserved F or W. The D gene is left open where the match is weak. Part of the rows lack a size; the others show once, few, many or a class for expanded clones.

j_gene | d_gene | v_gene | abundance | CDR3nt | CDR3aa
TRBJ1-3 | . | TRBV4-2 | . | TGTGCCAGCAGCCAAGTGAGGGGGGGCAGGGCTGGAAACACCATATATTTT | CASSQVRGGRAGNTIYF
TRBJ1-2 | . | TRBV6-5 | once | TGTGCCAGCAGTTACTCGAGACAGATAAACTATGGCTACACCTTC | CASSYSRQINYGYTF
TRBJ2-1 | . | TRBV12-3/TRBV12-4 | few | TGTGCCAGCAGTTTAAACCGGTGGAATGAGCAGTTCTTC | CASSLNRWNEQFF
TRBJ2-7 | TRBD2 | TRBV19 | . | TGTGCCACCTCCCTAGCGGGCATTTACGAGCAGTACTTC | CATSLAGIYEQYF
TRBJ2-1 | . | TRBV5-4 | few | TGTGCCAGCAGCTCCAGGGGCCGGGTCGACAATGAGCAGTTCTTC | CASSSRGRVDNEQFF
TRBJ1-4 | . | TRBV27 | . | TGTGCCAGCAGGAAATTGCTGGGGAGTACGGAAAAACTGTTTTTT | CASRKLLGSTEKLFF
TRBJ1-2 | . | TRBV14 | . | TGTGCCAGCAGCCAAGATCAGCGTAACTATGGCTACACCTTC | CASSQDQRNYGYTF
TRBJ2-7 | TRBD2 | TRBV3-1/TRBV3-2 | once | TGTGCCAGCAGCCAGACCGGGAGGGCCTACGAGCAGTACTTC | CASSQTGRAYEQYF
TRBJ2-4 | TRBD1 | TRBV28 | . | TGTGCCAGCAGGCCCGGAACGATACAGGGGTTGGGTTTCTCCAAAAACATTCAGTACTTC | CASRPGTIQGLGFSKNIQYF
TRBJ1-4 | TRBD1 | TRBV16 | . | TGTGCCAGCAGCCCGCCCGGGCGGGGACAGGGAGTCACTAATGAAAAACTGTTTTTT | CASSPPGRGQGVTNEKLFF
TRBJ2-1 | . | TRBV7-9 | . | TGTGCCAGCCAGGCGTCTCTTCCTTACAATGAGCAGTTCTTC | CASQASLPYNEQFF
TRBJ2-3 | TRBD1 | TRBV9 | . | TGTGCCAGCAGCGTGACAGGGGGCGTTGATACGCAGTATTTT | CASSVTGGVDTQYF
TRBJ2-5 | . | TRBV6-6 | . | TGTGCCAGCAGTTATGACCCAGGGAGGGAGACCCAGTACTTC | CASSYDPGRETQYF
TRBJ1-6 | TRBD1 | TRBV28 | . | TGTGCCAGCAGTTTACACGGACAGGGGGCACGAAATTCACCCCTCCACTTT | CASSLHGQGARNSPLHF
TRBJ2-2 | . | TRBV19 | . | TGTGCCACCTCTCGACAAGGGAACACCGGGGAGCTGTTTTTT | CATSRQGNTGELFF
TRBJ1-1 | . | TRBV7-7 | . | TGTGCTAGCAGCTTAGCGCCGGGGGGCAAACTGAACACTGAAGCTTTCTTT | CASSLAPGGKLNTEAFF
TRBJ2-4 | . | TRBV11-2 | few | TGTGCCAGCAGCTTCTCTGGACAGATAAACATTCAGTACTTC | CASSFSGQINIQYF
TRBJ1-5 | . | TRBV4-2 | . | TGTGCCAGCAGCCAAGAAAGCCAGGGGATACAGCCCCAGCATTTT | CASSQESQGIQPQHF
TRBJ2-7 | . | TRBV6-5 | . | TGTGCCAGCAGTTACGTAGGAGGGACCGAGCAGTACTTC | CASSYVGGTEQYF
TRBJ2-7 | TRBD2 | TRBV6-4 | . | TGTGCCAGCAGTGACACACTAGCGGGAGGGACCTACGAGCAGTACTTC | CASSDTLAGGTYEQYF
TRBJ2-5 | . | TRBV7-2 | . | TGTGCCAGCAGCTTTGGGAGCGCAGAGACCCAGTACTTC | CASSFGSAETQYF
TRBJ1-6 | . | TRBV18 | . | TGTGCCAGCTCACCACAAATTTTAGCGCCCCTCCACTTT | CASSPQILAPLHF
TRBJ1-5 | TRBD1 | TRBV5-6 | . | TGTGCCAGCAGCCGTGCCACAGGGGATTTCCCCCAGCATTTT | CASSRATGDFPQHF
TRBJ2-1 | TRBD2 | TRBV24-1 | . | TGTGCCACCAGTGGGTCCGGGACTAGCGGTAACGATGAGCAGTTCTTC | CATSGSGTSGNDEQFF